This T cell receptor beta chain was recorded in a study of blood T cell repertoires in COVID-19 (dated by TCRdb to 2018 to 2020). A note on the overall study: The collaborator samples originated in the United States, Italy and Spain and spanned the acute and convalescent phases of COVID-19. The prospective study material was composed of cDNA or gDNA derived from T cells, B-cell-depleted T cells, or PBMCs. The dataset comprised deeply sampled blood TCRbeta repertoires from subjects exposed to, actively infected with, or recovered from COVID-19. The repertoires were made available in a free public database intended to serve as a resource for research on the immune response to SARS-CoV-2. Samples were obtained from the ongoing ImmuneRACE study (first 160 participants) and from 950 to 1,500 subjects provided by 6 global collaborators. A de-identified subject ID, COVID-19 status, age in years and sex were almost always included in the sample metadata. HLA class I and class II types, where available, came from metadata supplied by the sample provider rather than from assay-based typing. Paper-wide results and their limitations: The quantity of clinical and demographic metadata differed by source and by participant and was supplied without curation.

The germline V gene (reference sequence) sets CDR1 to LNHDA and CDR2 to SQIVND. From cysteine to phenylalanine, the CDR3 is 16 amino acids long. The retained sequence is limited to the CDR3, 48 bases, with the frame set at the first base. Ends trimmed: V by 5 bases, J by 2 bases; bases unmatched to a gene: 9. The immunoSEQ Assay, a bias-controlled multiplex PCR, was used to amplify TCRbeta CDR3 regions from genomic DNA. As for the original processing: The number of nucleated cells in each sample was estimated by amplification of reference gene primers within the assay. Sequence reads were collapsed and filtered to measure the absolute abundance of every unique TCRbeta CDR3 rearrangement. Productive Simpson clonality was computed per sample as the square root of Simpson's diversity index over productive rearrangements. Held by TCRdb, this immuneACCESS table contains in-frame sequences only and omits some clones. Under half of the omission traces to an unresolved V gene where checked; the cause of the rest is unknown. The V and J calls and the clone size are those of that table, but D and trimming were determined from the DNA. Present in this sample are about 150,000 clones, 75% to 90% of which were seen just once. Of the sample, approximately 15% falls within the top ten clones.

Collaborating institutions collected whole blood in K2EDTA tubes following their own protocols. For TCRbeta analysis, collaborators shipped samples as frozen whole blood, isolated PBMCs, or DNA extracted from either of those sample types. Remarks on this clone: The antigen it binds to is not known. No base quality values were provided; no much bigger clone lies one nucleotide off.

This sequence originates from a woman in her thirties or forties with acute or convalescent COVID-19. The sample comprised peripheral blood. The chain is encoded by TRBV19 joined to TRBJ1-3; TRBD1 matches 7 bases in the middle. This receptor carries the CDR3 CASSPSDRAAGNTIYF. The nucleotide sequence reads as follows: TGTGCCAGTAGTCCATCAGACAGGGCCGCTGGAAACACCATATATTTT.